This T cell receptor beta chain was found in a study of blood T cells in healthy people across ages. Primers used in a second PCR of roughly 7 to 11 cycles were a sample-barcoded 5' primer and a J-beta primer mix. Each sample provided no less than 3 million CDR3-containing paired-end reads. TCRdb recomputed calls from the 5' RACE reads with MiXCR, one row per CDR3 protein. In the table there are just under 750,000 distinct CDR3 sequences, approximately 22% of which are singletons. A few counts support this clonotype. The receptor comes from a man between 65 and 80 years old in good health. The material sequenced was blood.

The CDR3 reads CASGRTSGLGEQFF. CDR3 nucleotide sequence: TGTGCCAGCGGGAGAACTAGTGGTCTGGGGGAGCAGTTCTTC. The chain combines TRBV2 with TRBJ2-5; tentative D call: TRBD2 (5 bases). The DNA end favors TRBJ2-1, so the J call may be wrong. Germline V gene data show CDR1 as SNHLY and CDR2 as FYNNEI. This CDR3 spans 14 amino acids.